This TCR beta chain was found in a study of vaccination and CD4 T cells after COVID-19. A word on this clonotype: Its antigen remains unidentified.

Sequencing of DNA taken from cultured CD4+ T cells relied on the Oncomine TCR Beta short-read assay. TCRdb reprocessed the PCR reads via MiXCR and lists one record per CDR3 protein. Of tens of thousands of distinct CDR3 sequences in the sample, roughly two fifths were seen once. Treatment reported: roughly 10-day PBMC culture with coronavirus spike peptide pools or control peptides (ViraFEST assay). Cultures of PBMCs, more than 1.5 million per well, were set up with roughly 11 IU/ml IL-2 and around 9.9 ug/ml peptide pools. The CDR3 covers 14 residues. Germline assignment: CDR1 MDHEN and CDR2 SYDVKM. V dropped 7 bases and J dropped 3 bases, with 15 bases sitting between them.

The chain joins TRBV28 to TRBJ1-2, with D possibly TRBD1 on 6 matching bases. The TCR comes from a human donor who had recovered from COVID-19. The specimen sequenced was CD4+ T cells from blood, cultured in vitro. CDR3 amino acids: CASTLRGVHYGYTF. The CDR3 DNA follows: TGTGCCAGCACCCTCAGGGGTGTGCACTATGGCTACACCTTC.